This T cell receptor beta chain was observed in a study of blood T cell repertoires in COVID-19. The overall study: T cells, B-cell-depleted T cells, or PBMCs supplied cDNA or gDNA.

The CDR3 is 11 amino acids. Germline V lookup: CDR1 SGDLS, CDR2 YYNGEE. For this clone: Its ends do not fully match the called genes, so a read error is possible.

Assay used: immunoSEQ multiplex PCR; TCRdb lists only in-frame clones, some missing. Here the sample spans 250,000 to 350,000 clones, roughly 87% being singletons. The study recruited people aged roughly 18 to 89 years across approximately 23 US areas. This chain connects TRBV9 to TRBJ1-1; D possibly corresponds to TRBD1 (6 bases). The receptor was derived from a woman aged 18-29 years who had recovered from COVID-19. The source material was PBMCs or T cells enriched from blood (not recorded which). In DNA form, the CDR3 reads TGTGCCAGCAGCGCCGGGACAAGCTATGACTTT. It specifies CASSAGTSYDF.